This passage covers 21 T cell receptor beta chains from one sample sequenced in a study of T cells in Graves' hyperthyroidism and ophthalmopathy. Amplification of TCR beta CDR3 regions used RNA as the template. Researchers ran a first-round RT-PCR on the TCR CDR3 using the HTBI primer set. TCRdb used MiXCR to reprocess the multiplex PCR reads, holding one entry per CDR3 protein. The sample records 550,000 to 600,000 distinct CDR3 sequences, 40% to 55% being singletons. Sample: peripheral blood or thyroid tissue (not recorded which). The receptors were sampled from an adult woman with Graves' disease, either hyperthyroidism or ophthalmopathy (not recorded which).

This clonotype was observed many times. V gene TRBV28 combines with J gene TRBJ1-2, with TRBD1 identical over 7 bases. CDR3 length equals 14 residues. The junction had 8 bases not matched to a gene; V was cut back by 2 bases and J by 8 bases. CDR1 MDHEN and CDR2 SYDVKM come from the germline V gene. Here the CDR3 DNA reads TGTGCCAGCAGTTTAGGCTGGGACAGCGACGGCTACACCTTC. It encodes CASSLGWDSDGYTF.

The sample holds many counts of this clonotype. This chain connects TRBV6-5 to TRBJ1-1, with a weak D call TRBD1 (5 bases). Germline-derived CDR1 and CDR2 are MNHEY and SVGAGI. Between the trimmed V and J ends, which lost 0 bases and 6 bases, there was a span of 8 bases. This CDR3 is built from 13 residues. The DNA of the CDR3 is TGTGCCAGCAGTTACTCCGGGGGTGCTGAAGCTTTCTTT. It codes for CASSYSGGAEAFF.

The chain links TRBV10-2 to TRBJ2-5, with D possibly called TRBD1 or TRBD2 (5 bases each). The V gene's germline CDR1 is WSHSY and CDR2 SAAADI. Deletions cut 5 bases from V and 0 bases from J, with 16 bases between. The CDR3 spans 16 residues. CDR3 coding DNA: TGCGCCAGCAGTTCTCCGGGACCTGAGTACCAAGAGACCCAGTACTTC. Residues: CASSSPGPEYQETQYF.

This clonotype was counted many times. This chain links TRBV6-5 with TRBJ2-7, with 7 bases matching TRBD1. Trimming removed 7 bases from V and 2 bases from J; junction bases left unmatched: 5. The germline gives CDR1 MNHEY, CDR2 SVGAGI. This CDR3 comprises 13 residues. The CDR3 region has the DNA TGTGCCAGCAAGGGGGCAGAGGCCTACGAGCAGTACTTC. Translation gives CASKGAEAYEQYF.

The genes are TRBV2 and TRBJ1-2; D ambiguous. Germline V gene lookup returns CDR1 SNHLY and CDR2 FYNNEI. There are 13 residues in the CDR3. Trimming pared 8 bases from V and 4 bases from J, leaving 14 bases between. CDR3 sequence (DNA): TGTGCCAGCTTACCAGAGGACTTCTATGGCTACACCTTC. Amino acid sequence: CASLPEDFYGYTF.

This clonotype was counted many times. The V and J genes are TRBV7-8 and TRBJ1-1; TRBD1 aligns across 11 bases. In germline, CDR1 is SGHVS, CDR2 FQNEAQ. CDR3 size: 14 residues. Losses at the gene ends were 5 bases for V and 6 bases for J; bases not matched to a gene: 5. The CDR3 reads CASSLRDRGAEAFF. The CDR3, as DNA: TGTGCCAGCAGCCTCCGGGACAGGGGGGCTGAAGCTTTCTTT.

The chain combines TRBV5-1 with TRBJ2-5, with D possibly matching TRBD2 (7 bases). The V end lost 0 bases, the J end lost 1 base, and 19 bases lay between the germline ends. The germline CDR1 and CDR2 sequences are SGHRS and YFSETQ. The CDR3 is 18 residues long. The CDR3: CASSLGPLAGAIQETQYF. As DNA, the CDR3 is TGCGCCAGCAGCTTGGGCCCTCTGGCGGGGGCCATCCAAGAGACCCAGTACTTC.

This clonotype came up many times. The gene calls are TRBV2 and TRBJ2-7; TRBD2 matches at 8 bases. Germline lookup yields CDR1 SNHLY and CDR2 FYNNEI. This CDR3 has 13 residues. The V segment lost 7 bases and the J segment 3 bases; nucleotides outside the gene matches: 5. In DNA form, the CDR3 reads TGTGCCAGCATAGGAGCGGGAGACTACGAGCAGTACTTC. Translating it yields CASIGAGDYEQYF.

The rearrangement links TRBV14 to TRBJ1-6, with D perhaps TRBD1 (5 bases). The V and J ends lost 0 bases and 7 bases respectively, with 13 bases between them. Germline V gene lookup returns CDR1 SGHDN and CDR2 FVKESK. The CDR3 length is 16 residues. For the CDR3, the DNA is TGTGCCAGCAGCCAAGACGGGGGGTGGAGGAATTCACCCCTCCACTTT. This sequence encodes CASSQDGGWRNSPLHF.

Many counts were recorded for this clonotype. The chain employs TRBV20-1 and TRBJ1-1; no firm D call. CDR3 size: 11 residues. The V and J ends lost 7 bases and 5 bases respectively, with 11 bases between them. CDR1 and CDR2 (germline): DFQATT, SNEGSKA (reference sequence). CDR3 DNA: TGCAGTGGCATGGGTGAAACTGAAGCTTTCTTT. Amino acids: CSGMGETEAFF.

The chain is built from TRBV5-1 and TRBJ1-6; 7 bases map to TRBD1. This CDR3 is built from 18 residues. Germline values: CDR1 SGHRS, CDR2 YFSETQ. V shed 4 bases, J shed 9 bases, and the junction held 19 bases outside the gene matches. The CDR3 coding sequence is TGCGCCAGCAGCGGGGACAGATGGGGCTCGCGGTCCAGTTCACCCCTCCACTTT. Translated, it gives CASSGDRWGSRSSSPLHF. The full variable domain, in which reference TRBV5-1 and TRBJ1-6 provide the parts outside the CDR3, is KAGVTQTPRYLIKTRGQQVTLSCSPISGHRSVSWYQQTPGQGLQFLFEYFSETQRNKGNFPGRFSGRQFSNSRSEMNVSTLELGDSALYLCASSGDRWGSRSSSPLHFGNGTRLTVT.

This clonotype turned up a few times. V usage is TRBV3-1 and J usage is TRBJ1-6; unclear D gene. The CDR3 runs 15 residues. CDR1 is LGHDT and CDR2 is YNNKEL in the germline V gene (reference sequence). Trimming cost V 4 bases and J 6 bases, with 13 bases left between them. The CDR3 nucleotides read TGTGCCAGCAGCCGCGGACCGAATACTAATTCACCCCTCCACTTT. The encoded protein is CASSRGPNTNSPLHF.

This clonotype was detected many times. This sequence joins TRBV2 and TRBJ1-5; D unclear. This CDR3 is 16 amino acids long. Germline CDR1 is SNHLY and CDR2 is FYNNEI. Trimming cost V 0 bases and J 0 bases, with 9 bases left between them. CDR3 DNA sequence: TGTGCCAGCAGTGAAGCCCGCATTTATAGCAATCAGCCCCAGCATTTT. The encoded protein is CASSEARIYSNQPQHF.

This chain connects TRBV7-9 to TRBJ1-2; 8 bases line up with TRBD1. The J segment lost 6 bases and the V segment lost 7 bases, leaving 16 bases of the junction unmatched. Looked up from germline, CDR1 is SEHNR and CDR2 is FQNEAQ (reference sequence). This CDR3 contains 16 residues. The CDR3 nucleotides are TGTGCCAGCACCTCTATAACCGGGACAGGAGTGGATGGCTACACCTTC. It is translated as CASTSITGTGVDGYTF.

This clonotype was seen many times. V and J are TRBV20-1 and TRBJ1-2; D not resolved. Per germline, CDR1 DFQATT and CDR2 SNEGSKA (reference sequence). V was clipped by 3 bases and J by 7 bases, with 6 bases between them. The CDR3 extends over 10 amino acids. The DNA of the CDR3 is TGCAGTGCTAGGTATCCTGGCTACACCTTC. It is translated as CSARYPGYTF.

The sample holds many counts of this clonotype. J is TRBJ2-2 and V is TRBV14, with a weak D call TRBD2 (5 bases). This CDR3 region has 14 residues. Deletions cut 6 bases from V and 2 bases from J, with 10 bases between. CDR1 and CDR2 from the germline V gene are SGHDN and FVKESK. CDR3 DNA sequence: TGTGCCAGCAGGCGGACTTTCAACACCGGGGAGCTGTTTTTT. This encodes CASRRTFNTGELFF.

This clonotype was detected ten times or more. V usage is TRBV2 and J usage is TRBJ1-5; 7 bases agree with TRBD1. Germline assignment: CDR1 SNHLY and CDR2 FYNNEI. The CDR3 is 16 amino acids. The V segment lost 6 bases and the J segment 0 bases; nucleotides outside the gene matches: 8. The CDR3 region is CASRTGQPYSNQPQHF. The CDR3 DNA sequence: TGTGCCAGCAGAACGGGACAGCCCTATAGCAATCAGCCCCAGCATTTT. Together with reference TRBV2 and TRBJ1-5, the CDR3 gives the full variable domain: EPEVTQTPSHQVTQMGQEVILRCVPISNHLYFYWYRQILGQKVEFLVSFYNNEISEKSEIFDDQFSVERPDGSNFTLKIRSTKLEDSAMYFCASRTGQPYSNQPQHFGDGTRLSIL.

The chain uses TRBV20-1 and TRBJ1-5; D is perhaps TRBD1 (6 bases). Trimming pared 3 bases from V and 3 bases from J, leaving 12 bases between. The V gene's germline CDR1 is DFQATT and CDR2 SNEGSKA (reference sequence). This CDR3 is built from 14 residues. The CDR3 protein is CSASQGQPNQPQHF. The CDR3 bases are TGCAGTGCTAGTCAAGGACAGCCCAATCAGCCCCAGCATTTT.

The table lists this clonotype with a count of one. The CDR3, as DNA: TGTGCCAGCACCTACATTCGGGTGGGAGGGAACGAGCAGTACTTC. Protein product: CASTYIRVGGNEQYF. The rearrangement links TRBV7-8 to TRBJ2-7, with 7 bases aligning to TRBD2. With 7 bases clipped from V and 5 bases from J, the junction kept 14 bases outside the gene matches. The germline V gene encodes CDR1 SGHVS and CDR2 FQNEAQ. This CDR3 has 15 amino acids.

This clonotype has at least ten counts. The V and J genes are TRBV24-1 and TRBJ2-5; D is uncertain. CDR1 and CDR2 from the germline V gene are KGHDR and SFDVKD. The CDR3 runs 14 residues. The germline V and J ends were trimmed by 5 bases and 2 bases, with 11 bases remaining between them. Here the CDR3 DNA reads TGTGCCACCAGTGGTCCGTGGGCTCAAGAGACCCAGTACTTC. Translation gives CATSGPWAQETQYF.

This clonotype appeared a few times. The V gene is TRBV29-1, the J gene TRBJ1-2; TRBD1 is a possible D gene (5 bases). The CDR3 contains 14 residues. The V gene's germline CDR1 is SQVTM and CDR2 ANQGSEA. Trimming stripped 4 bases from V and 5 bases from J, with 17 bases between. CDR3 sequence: CSVVPGGLGYGYTF. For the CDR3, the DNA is TGCAGCGTTGTGCCCGGGGGTTTGGGTTATGGCTACACCTTC.